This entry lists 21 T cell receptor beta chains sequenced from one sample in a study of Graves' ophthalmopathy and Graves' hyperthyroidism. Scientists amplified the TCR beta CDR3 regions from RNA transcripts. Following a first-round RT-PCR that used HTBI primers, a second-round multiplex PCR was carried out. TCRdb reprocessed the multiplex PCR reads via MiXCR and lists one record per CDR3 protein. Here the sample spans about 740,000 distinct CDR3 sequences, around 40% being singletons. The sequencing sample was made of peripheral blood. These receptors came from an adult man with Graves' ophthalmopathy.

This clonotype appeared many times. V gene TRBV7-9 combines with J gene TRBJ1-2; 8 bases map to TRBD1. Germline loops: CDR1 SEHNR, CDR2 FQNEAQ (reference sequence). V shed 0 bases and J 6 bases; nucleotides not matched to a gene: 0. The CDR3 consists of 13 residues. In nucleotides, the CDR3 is TGTGCCAGCAGCTTAGCGACAGGGGATGGCTACACCTTC. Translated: CASSLATGDGYTF.

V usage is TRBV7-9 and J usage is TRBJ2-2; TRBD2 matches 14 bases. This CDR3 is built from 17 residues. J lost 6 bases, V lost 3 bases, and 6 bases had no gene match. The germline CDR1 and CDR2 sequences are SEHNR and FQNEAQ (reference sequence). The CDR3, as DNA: TGTGCCAGCAGCTTGGAAGGGACTAGCGGGAGCCCCGGGGAGCTGTTTTTT. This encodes CASSLEGTSGSPGELFF.

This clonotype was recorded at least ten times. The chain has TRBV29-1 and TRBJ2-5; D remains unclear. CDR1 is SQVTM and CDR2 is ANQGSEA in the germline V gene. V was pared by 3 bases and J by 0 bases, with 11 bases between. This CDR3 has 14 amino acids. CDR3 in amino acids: CSVESLGNQETQYF. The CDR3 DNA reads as TGCAGCGTTGAGTCGTTAGGAAACCAAGAGACCCAGTACTTC.

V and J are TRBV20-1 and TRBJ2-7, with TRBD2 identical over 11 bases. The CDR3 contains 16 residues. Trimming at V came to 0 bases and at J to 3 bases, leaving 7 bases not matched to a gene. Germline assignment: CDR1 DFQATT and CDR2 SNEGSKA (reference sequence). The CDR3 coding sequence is TGCAGTGCTAGAGATAAGTCTAGCGGGAGGAACTACGAGCAGTACTTC. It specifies CSARDKSSGRNYEQYF.

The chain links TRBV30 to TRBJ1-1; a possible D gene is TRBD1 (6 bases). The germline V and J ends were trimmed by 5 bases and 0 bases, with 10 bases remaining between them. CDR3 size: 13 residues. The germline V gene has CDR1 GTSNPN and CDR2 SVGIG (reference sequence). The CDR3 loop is CAWETGMNTEAFF. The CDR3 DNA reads TGTGCCTGGGAGACAGGCATGAACACTGAAGCTTTCTTT. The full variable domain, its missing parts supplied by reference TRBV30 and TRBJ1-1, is SQTIHQWPATLVQPVGSPLSLECTVEGTSNPNLYWYRQAAGRGLQLLFYSVGIGQISSEVPQNLSASRPQDRQFILSSKKLLLSDSGFYLCAWETGMNTEAFFGQGTRLTVV.

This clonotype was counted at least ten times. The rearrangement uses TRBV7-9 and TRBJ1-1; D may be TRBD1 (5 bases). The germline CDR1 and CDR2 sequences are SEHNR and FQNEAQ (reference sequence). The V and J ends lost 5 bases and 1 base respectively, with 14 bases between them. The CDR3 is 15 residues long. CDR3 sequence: CASSLQPGANTEAFF. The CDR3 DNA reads TGTGCCAGCAGCCTACAACCTGGGGCGAACACTGAAGCTTTCTTT.

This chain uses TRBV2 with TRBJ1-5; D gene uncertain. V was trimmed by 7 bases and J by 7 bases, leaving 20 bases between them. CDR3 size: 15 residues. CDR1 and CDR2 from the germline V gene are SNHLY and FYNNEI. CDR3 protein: CASKEDGLRYQPQHF. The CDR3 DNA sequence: TGTGCCAGCAAGGAAGATGGCTTGCGTTACCAGCCCCAGCATTTT. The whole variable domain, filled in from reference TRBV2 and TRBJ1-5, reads EPEVTQTPSHQVTQMGQEVILRCVPISNHLYFYWYRQILGQKVEFLVSFYNNEISEKSEIFDDQFSVERPDGSNFTLKIRSTKLEDSAMYFCASKEDGLRYQPQHFGDGTRLSIL.

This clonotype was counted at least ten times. As DNA, the CDR3 is TGTGCCATCAGGGCCGGGGATGCGGGCACCGGGGAGCTGTTTTTT. The encoded protein is CAIRAGDAGTGELFF. The chain is built from TRBV10-3 and TRBJ2-2; possibly TRBD2 for D (5 bases). The CDR3 extends over 15 amino acids. Germline V gene lookup returns CDR1 ENHRY and CDR2 SYGVKD. V was cut by 6 bases and J by 4 bases, with 15 bases left in between.

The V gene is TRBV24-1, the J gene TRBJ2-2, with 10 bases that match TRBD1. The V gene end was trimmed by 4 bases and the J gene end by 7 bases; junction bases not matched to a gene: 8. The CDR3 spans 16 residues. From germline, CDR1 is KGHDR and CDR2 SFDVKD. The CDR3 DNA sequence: TGTGCCACCAGTGACACCGGGACAGGGGTTAGCGGGGAGCTGTTTTTT. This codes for CATSDTGTGVSGELFF.

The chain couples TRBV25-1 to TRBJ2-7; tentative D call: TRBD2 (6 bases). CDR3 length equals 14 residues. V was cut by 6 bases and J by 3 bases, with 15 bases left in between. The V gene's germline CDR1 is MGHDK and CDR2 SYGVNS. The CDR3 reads CASRTSGTYYEQYF. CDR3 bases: TGTGCCAGCAGGACCTCAGGGACTTACTACGAGCAGTACTTC.

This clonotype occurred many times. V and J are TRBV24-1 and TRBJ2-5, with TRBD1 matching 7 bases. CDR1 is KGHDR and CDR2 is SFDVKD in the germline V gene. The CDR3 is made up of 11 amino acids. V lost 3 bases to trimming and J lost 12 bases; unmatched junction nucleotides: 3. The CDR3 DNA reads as TGTGCCACCAGTGATCGGGACAGAAAGTACTTC. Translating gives CATSDRDRKYF.

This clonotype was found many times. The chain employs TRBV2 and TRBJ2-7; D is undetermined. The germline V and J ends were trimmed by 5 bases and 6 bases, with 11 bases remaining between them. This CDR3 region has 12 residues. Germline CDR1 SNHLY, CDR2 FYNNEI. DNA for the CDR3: TGTGCCAGCAGTTTATCCCAGCTCGAGCAGTACTTC. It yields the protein CASSLSQLEQYF.

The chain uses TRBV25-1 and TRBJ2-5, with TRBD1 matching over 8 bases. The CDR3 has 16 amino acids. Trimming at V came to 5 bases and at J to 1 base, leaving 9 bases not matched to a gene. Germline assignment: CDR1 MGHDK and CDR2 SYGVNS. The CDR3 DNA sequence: TGTGCCAGCAGTTCTGGGCGACAGGGGTTCCAAGAGACCCAGTACTTC. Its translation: CASSSGRQGFQETQYF.

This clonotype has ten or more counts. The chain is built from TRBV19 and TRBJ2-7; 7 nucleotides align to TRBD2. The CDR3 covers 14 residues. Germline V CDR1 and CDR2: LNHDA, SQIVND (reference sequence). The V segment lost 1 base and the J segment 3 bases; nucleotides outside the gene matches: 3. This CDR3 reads CASSIAGGGYEQYF. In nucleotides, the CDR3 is TGTGCCAGTAGTATAGCGGGAGGTGGCTACGAGCAGTACTTC.

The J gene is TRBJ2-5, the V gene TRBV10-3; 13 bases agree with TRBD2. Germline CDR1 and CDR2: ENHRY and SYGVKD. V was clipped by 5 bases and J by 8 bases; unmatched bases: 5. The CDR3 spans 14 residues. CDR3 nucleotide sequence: TGTGCCATCAGTCTTGGACTAGCGGGGGCCACCCAGTACTTC. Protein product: CAISLGLAGATQYF.

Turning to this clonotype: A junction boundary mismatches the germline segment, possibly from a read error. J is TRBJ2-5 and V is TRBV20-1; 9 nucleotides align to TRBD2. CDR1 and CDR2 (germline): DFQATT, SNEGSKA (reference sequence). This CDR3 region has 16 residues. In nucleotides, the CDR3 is TGCAGTGCTAGCTCGACTAGCGGAGCGGCAAGAGAGCCCCAGTACTTC. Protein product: CSASSTSGAAREPQYF.

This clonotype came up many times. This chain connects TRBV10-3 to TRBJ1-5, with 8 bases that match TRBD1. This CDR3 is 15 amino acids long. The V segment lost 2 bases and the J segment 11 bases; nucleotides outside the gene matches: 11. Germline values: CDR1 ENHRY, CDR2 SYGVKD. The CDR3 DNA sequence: TGTGCCATCAGTGAGACCCGGACAGGGCGGCAGGCCCAGCATTTT. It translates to CAISETRTGRQAQHF.

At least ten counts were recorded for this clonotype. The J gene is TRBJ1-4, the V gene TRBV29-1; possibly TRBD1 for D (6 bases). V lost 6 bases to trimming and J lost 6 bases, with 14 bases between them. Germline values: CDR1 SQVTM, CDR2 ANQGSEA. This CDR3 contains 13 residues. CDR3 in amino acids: CSVSNREYEKLFF. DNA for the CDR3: TGCAGCGTCTCCAACAGGGAGTATGAAAAACTGTTTTTT.

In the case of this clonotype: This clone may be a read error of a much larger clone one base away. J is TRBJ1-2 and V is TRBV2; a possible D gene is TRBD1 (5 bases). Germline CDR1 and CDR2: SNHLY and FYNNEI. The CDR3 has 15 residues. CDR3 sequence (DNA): TGTGCCATCAGTGAAGCAGGACGGGGGAACTATGGCTACACCTTC. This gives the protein CAISEAGRGNYGYTF.

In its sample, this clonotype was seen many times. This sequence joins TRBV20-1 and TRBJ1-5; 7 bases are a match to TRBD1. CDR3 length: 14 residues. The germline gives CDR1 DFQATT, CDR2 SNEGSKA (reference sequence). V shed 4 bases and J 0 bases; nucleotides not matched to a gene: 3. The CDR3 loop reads CSANRGNSNQPQHF. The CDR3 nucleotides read TGCAGTGCTAACAGGGGTAATAGCAATCAGCCCCAGCATTTT.

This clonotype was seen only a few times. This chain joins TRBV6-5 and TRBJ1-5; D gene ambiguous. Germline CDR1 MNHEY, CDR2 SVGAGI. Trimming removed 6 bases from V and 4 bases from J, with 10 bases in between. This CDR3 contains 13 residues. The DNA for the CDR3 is TGTGCCAGCAGCCGTAGTCATAATCAGCCCCAGCATTTT. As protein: CASSRSHNQPQHF.